A single sample is the source of the 2 T cell receptor beta chains below, sequenced in a study of regulatory T cells in long-lasting Graves disease. Specified time point: newly diagnosed GD, antithyroid drugs for less than 3 months. From RNA extracted from PBMCs, the TCR library was made. Arm-PCR of CDR3 regions and iRepertoire HTBI primers were used to build TCR beta libraries. TCRdb used MiXCR to reprocess the multiplex PCR reads, holding one entry per CDR3 protein. The sample gives a few hundred thousand distinct CDR3 sequences, around 17% of which show up once; just under 30% is in the top ten. Another study also made use of these data, one on T cells in Graves' hyperthyroidism and ophthalmopathy.

The source material was peripheral blood mononuclear cells (PBMCs), sampled at new diagnosis, from a patient treated with antithyroid drugs. These receptors all come from a man aged 40-49 years with Graves disease.

The V and J genes are TRBV6-5 and TRBJ2-7; D possibly uses TRBD1 or TRBD2 (5 bases each). The CDR3 consists of 19 residues. Germline V gene data show CDR1 as MNHEY and CDR2 as SVGAGI. With 0 bases removed from V and 1 base from J, the gap between germline ends came to 22 bases. The CDR3 coding sequence is TGTGCCAGCAGTTACTCGACTCAAGGGCCAGGGAGTGGGTCCTACGAGCAGTACTTC. It translates to CASSYSTQGPGSGSYEQYF.

This clonotype has at least ten counts. The chain employs TRBV20-1 and TRBJ2-7; D remains ambiguous. CDR1 is DFQATT and CDR2 is SNEGSKA in the germline V gene (reference sequence). There are 12 residues in the CDR3. V was clipped by 6 bases and J by 0 bases, with 9 bases between them. CDR3 nucleotides: TGCAGTGCAAGGACGGACTCCTACGAGCAGTACTTC. Translation gives CSARTDSYEQYF.